What follows is one T cell receptor beta chain and its context. The antigen remains undetermined. The sample is drawn from a study of STAT5B mutations in CD4+ large granular lymphocyte leukemia. Across the study: Healthy donors showed HLA-associated enrichment of the CDR3 'QG' motif. Regarding the study as a whole: 8/27 top patient clones versus 2/35 control clones were TRBV06-family. Main leukemic clonotypes were patient-specific, but 20% to 25% appeared at low frequency elsewhere.

As handled by the study authors: A productive frequency of 2.59 x 10-5 was the lowest detectable. The data were produced by immunoSEQ multiplex PCR, yet TCRdb's version contains in-frame clones alone and is incomplete. The V and J calls and the clone size are those of that table, but D and trimming were determined from the DNA. The sample carries about 33,000 clones, about four fifths recorded once. This CDR3 has 16 residues. CDR1 and CDR2 from the germline V gene are MDHEN and SYDVKM. V trimming: 5 bases; J trimming: 0 bases; junction bases outside the gene matches: 6. The TCR sequence derives from a human donor in good health. The sequenced material came from CD4+ T cells from blood buffy coats. This rearrangement joins TRBV28 to TRBJ1-4; 7 nucleotides match TRBD1. The CDR3 reads CASSHQGGATNEKLFF. The CDR3 bases are TGTGCCAGCAGTCACCAGGGGGGTGCAACTAATGAAAAACTGTTTTTT. The full variable domain, its missing parts supplied by reference TRBV28 and TRBJ1-4, is DVKVTQSSRYLVKRTGEKVFLECVQDMDHENMFWYRQDPGLGLRLIYFSYDVKMKEKGDIPEGYSVSREKKERFSLILESASTNQTSMYLCASSHQGGATNEKLFFGSGTQLSVL.